This T cell receptor beta chain was sequenced for a study of OX40 agonist ivuxolimab in advanced cancers. Germline-derived CDR1 and CDR2 are LNHDA and SQIVND (reference sequence). The V gene lost 6 bases and the J gene lost 5 bases, with 13 bases spanning the gap. CDR3 length equals 13 residues. This clone was recorded once. Clones were sequenced by immunoSEQ multiplex PCR, and TCRdb holds only the in-frame ones, with some missing. The sample has tens of thousands of clones; approximately 80% are singletons. The material sequenced was CD4+ or CD8+ T cells sorted from blood, taken in a trial of the OX40 agonist ivuxolimab. This sequence joins TRBV19 and TRBJ1-2; no firm D call. The sequence was collected from an adult with an advanced solid tumor such as melanoma, head and neck, liver or kidney cancer. DNA for the CDR3: TGTGCCAGTAGCTACGATACAGAATATGGCTACACCTTC. It yields the protein CASSYDTEYGYTF.